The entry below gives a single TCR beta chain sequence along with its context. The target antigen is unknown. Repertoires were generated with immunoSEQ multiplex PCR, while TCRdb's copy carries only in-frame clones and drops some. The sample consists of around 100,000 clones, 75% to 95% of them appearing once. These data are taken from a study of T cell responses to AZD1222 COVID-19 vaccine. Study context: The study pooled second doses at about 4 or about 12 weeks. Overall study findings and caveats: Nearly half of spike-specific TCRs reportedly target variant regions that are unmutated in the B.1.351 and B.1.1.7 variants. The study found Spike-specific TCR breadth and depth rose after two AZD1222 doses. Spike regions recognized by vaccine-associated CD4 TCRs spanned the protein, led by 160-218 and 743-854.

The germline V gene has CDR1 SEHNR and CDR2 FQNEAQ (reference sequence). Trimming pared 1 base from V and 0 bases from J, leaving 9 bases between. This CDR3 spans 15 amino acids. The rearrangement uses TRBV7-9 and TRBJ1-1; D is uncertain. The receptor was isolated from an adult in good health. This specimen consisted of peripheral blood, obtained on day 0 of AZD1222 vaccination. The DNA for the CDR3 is TGTGCCAGCAGCTTAGGGGAGTACCTGAACACTGAAGCTTTCTTT. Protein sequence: CASSLGEYLNTEAFF.